The 10 T cell receptor beta chains presented below share a single source sample, sequenced in a study of Graves' ophthalmopathy and Graves' hyperthyroidism. From RNA, the CDR3 regions of TCR beta chains were amplified and sequenced. The library came from an HTBI-primed first-round RT-PCR and a second-round multiplex PCR. TCRdb independently ran MiXCR on the multiplex PCR reads; one entry per CDR3 protein. The sample has some 150,000 distinct CDR3 sequences, around 40% seen once. The specimen was peripheral blood. Receptors were obtained from a man aged 30 to 45 with Graves' ophthalmopathy.

This clonotype was counted many times. The chain has TRBV12-3 or TRBV12-4 and TRBJ1-1, with TRBD1 matching 7 bases. The CDR3 is 14 residues long. V dropped 2 bases and J dropped 3; count of bases not matched to a gene: 3. In nucleotides, the CDR3 is TGTGCCAGCAGTTTATCTAGGGGGCACACTGAAGCTTTCTTT. Its protein product is CASSLSRGHTEAFF.

The table lists this clonotype with a count of one. V gene TRBV6-1 combines with J gene TRBJ2-5; TRBD1 agrees at 7 bases. The CDR3 contains 14 residues. V lost 3 bases and J lost 7; bases outside the gene matches: 8. Germline-derived CDR1 and CDR2 are MNHNS and SASEGT. The CDR3 loop is CASSDFQSGGTQYF. The CDR3 nucleotides are TGTGCCAGCAGTGACTTCCAGTCAGGGGGGACCCAGTACTTC.

This clonotype occurred many times. The chain employs TRBV6-5 and TRBJ2-7; tentatively, D is TRBD1 (5 bases). V was shortened by 2 bases and J by 2 bases, with 13 bases between the two germline ends. The CDR3 sequence is 15 residues long. From germline, CDR1 is MNHEY and CDR2 SVGAGI. The CDR3 here is CASSYKGRATYEQYF. The CDR3 DNA reads TGTGCCAGCAGTTACAAGGGCAGGGCGACCTACGAGCAGTACTTC.

At least ten counts were recorded for this clonotype. This chain connects TRBV30 to TRBJ1-1; possibly TRBD1 for D (6 bases). The ends were cut back, 5 bases at V and 4 bases at J, with 14 bases in the middle. The germline V gene has CDR1 GTSNPN and CDR2 SVGIG (reference sequence). The length of the CDR3 is 13 residues. This CDR3 is CAWQKGGVTEAFF. For the CDR3, the DNA is TGTGCCTGGCAAAAAGGGGGGGTCACTGAAGCTTTCTTT.

The chain links TRBV29-1 to TRBJ1-5; TRBD1 aligns across 7 bases. Germline CDR1 reads SQVTM; CDR2 reads ANQGSEA. This CDR3 has 15 residues. The J segment lost 0 bases and the V segment lost 6 bases, leaving 8 bases of the junction unmatched. The CDR3 protein is CSVAQGTFSNQPQHF. The CDR3 DNA sequence: TGCAGCGTCGCACAGGGGACCTTTAGCAATCAGCCCCAGCATTTT.

The table lists this clonotype with many counts. V gene TRBV12-3 or TRBV12-4 combines with J gene TRBJ2-7; perhaps TRBD2 as D (5 bases). The germline V and J ends were trimmed by 2 bases and 2 bases, with 10 bases remaining between them. The CDR3 covers 14 residues. This CDR3 reads CASSLRTPAYEQYF. The CDR3 DNA reads as TGTGCCAGCAGTTTAAGGACTCCGGCCTACGAGCAGTACTTC.

This clonotype has at least ten counts. The J gene is TRBJ2-7, the V gene TRBV25-1; no definite D call. Trimming cost V 7 bases and J 5 bases, with 18 bases left between them. Germline loops: CDR1 MGHDK, CDR2 SYGVNS. This CDR3 has 14 residues. For the CDR3, the DNA is TGTGCCAGCAATGTACGATGGGGAAGCAACGAGCAGTACTTC. It codes for CASNVRWGSNEQYF.

This clonotype was counted at least ten times. This chain uses TRBV12-3 or TRBV12-4 with TRBJ2-2, with D unresolved. V was trimmed by 6 bases and J by 3 bases, leaving 8 bases between them. The CDR3 extends over 13 amino acids. The DNA of the CDR3 is TGTGCCAGCAGGCCGCAGGACACCGGGGAGCTGTTTTTT. It specifies CASRPQDTGELFF.

The chain combines TRBV7-2 with TRBJ1-5; D unclear. This CDR3 region has 15 residues. The germline CDR1 and CDR2 sequences are SGHTA and FQGNSA. V dropped 2 bases and J dropped 1 base, with 9 bases sitting between them. The CDR3 bases are TGTGCCAGCAGCTTAATGCGGGGAAGCAATCAGCCCCAGCATTTT. Encoded protein: CASSLMRGSNQPQHF.

The chain uses TRBV12-3 or TRBV12-4 and TRBJ2-7; no firm D call. This CDR3 spans 11 amino acids. V was trimmed by 5 bases and J by 12 bases, leaving 14 bases between them. CDR3 residues: CASSQNSGLYF. The CDR3 DNA reads TGTGCCAGCAGTCAGAACAGTGGTCTGTACTTC.